These 31 T cell receptor beta chains came from one sample sequenced in a study of liver allograft versus peripheral blood T cells. Study at large: Peripheral blood of the recipients supplied T cell receptor repertoires that were compared with those in transplanted livers.

One entry per CDR3 protein results from TCRdb running MiXCR on the reads. This sample carries around 8,800 distinct CDR3 sequences, around 19% of them seen once, and the ten largest clones take about 25%. The source is a human patient who had a liver transplant. A share of the T cells may be of graft donor origin.

Judged by abundance, this clonotype is medium-sized. V and J are TRBV19 and TRBJ1-1; no clear D. Germline CDR1 LNHDA, CDR2 SQIVND (reference sequence). The CDR3 spans 13 residues. Between the trimmed V and J ends, which lost 4 bases and 3 bases, there was a span of 9 bases. CDR3 sequence: CASSKATYTEAFF. The CDR3 region has the DNA TGTGCCAGTAGTAAGGCGACATACACTGAAGCTTTCTTT.

V usage is TRBV3-1 and J usage is TRBJ1-1; D not certain. From germline, CDR1 is LGHDT and CDR2 YNNKEL (reference sequence). Trimming shortened V by 0 bases and J by 5 bases, and 7 bases separated the two germline ends. CDR3 length: 13 residues. The CDR3 loop reads CASSQEEGTEAFF. CDR3 in DNA: TGTGCCAGCAGCCAAGAAGAGGGTACTGAAGCTTTCTTT.

This clonotype was seen a few times. The chain combines TRBV20-1 with TRBJ1-2; D is possibly TRBD1 (5 bases). Germline CDR1 and CDR2: DFQATT and SNEGSKA (reference sequence). Trimming left V 0 bases short and J 3 bases short, with 14 bases between. This CDR3 spans 15 amino acids. In DNA form, the CDR3 reads TGCAGTGCTAGAGATCGGTCAGGGCGAGACTATGGCTACACCTTC. Its protein is CSARDRSGRDYGYTF.

This clonotype was seen only a few times. In DNA form, the CDR3 reads TGTGCCAGCAGTCGTCAAACAGGGGGTGGTGGCTACACCTTC. Translation gives CASSRQTGGGGYTF. This chain links TRBV28 with TRBJ1-2, with TRBD1 matching over 8 bases. V was pared by 5 bases and J by 7 bases, with 9 bases of the junction left unmatched. The germline V gene encodes CDR1 MDHEN and CDR2 SYDVKM. This CDR3 has 14 amino acids.

This clonotype has only a few counts. J is TRBJ1-2 and V is TRBV12-3 or TRBV12-4; D is perhaps TRBD1 (5 bases). Trimming removed 3 bases from V and 4 bases from J, with 12 bases in between. The CDR3 loop spans 14 amino acids. The CDR3 is CASSFAGQGYGYTF. The DNA of the CDR3 is TGTGCCAGCAGTTTTGCGGGGCAGGGCTATGGCTACACCTTC.

This clonotype was seen at least ten times. The gene calls are TRBV27 and TRBJ1-1; D uncertain. V gave up 4 bases and J gave up 0 bases, with 9 bases separating them. Looked up from germline, CDR1 is MNHEY and CDR2 is SMNVEV (reference sequence). The CDR3 is 14 amino acids. CDR3 residues: CASSWTGVNTEAFF. The CDR3 coding sequence is TGTGCCAGCAGTTGGACTGGGGTGAACACTGAAGCTTTCTTT.

The J gene is TRBJ1-1, the V gene TRBV5-1, with D uncertain. Germline lookup yields CDR1 SGHRS and CDR2 YFSETQ. Trimming stripped 0 bases from V and 0 bases from J, with 3 bases between. The CDR3 runs to 13 residues. The CDR3 nucleotides read TGCGCCAGCAGCTTGGCCCTGAACACTGAAGCTTTCTTT. Its translation is CASSLALNTEAFF.

This chain uses TRBV2 with TRBJ1-6, with D unresolved. V lost 7 bases and J 2 bases, leaving 12 bases between the germline ends. The CDR3 is made up of 15 amino acids. Germline loops: CDR1 SNHLY, CDR2 FYNNEI. In nucleotides, the CDR3 is TGTGCCAGCACCCACCAAAGGACCTATAATTCACCCCTCCACTTT. This codes for CASTHQRTYNSPLHF. The variable domain in full, completed from reference TRBV2 and TRBJ1-6, reads EPEVTQTPSHQVTQMGQEVILRCVPISNHLYFYWYRQILGQKVEFLVSFYNNEISEKSEIFDDQFSVERPDGSNFTLKIRSTKLEDSAMYFCASTHQRTYNSPLHFGNGTRLTVT.

This chain's CDR3 is CASTLSPPGLAGLEQYF. In DNA, the CDR3 is TGTGCCAGCACCTTATCTCCTCCGGGACTAGCGGGGCTGGAGCAGTACTTC. The rearrangement uses TRBV12-3 or TRBV12-4 and TRBJ2-7; 13 nucleotides line up with TRBD2. With 7 bases clipped from V and 7 bases from J, the junction kept 16 bases outside the gene matches. The CDR3 is 17 amino acids.

At least ten counts were recorded for this clonotype. This sequence joins TRBV6-5 and TRBJ2-7; perhaps TRBD1 as D (5 bases). Germline CDR1 and CDR2: MNHEY and SVGAGI. The CDR3 has 14 residues. Trimming took 2 bases from V and 3 from J, leaving 11 bases between them. CDR3 nucleotide sequence: TGTGCCAGCAGTTACCTGGCAGGGAACTACGAGCAGTACTTC. It is translated as CASSYLAGNYEQYF.

This clonotype was detected a few times. CDR3 in amino acids: CAWSVRVVDEQFF. DNA for the CDR3: TGTGCCTGGAGTGTACGAGTAGTGGATGAGCAGTTCTTC. The chain employs TRBV30 and TRBJ2-1, with unresolved D. The V end was cut by 0 bases, the J end by 8 bases, with 11 bases between. This CDR3 has 13 residues. Germline V gives CDR1 GTSNPN, CDR2 SVGIG (reference sequence).

The genes are TRBV25-1 and TRBJ1-1; D call uncertain. The germline V gene has CDR1 MGHDK and CDR2 SYGVNS. Trimming took off 5 bases at V and 6 bases at J, with 16 bases between the two ends. The CDR3 is 14 amino acids. The CDR3 DNA is TGTGCCAGCAGTACCCTCGGCGGGTCCCCTGAAGCTTTCTTT. Amino acid sequence: CASSTLGGSPEAFF.

V is TRBV16 and J is TRBJ1-5; the match to TRBD1 covers 10 bases. Per germline, CDR1 KGHSY and CDR2 FQNENV. The CDR3 consists of 17 residues. With V trimmed by 0 bases and J by 3 bases, 5 bases remained unmatched. This chain's CDR3 is CASSQSRTGGHNQPQHF. The CDR3 DNA follows: TGTGCCAGCAGCCAATCTAGGACAGGGGGACACAATCAGCCCCAGCATTTT.

The chain joins TRBV7-9 to TRBJ1-1; D may be TRBD1 (5 bases). Trimming shortened V by 0 bases and J by 3 bases, and 8 bases separated the two germline ends. The germline gives CDR1 SEHNR, CDR2 FQNEAQ (reference sequence). This CDR3 is built from 14 residues. The CDR3: CASSLAGAHTEAFF. CDR3 sequence (DNA): TGTGCCAGCAGCTTAGCTGGGGCGCACACTGAAGCTTTCTTT.

The table lists this clonotype with a few counts. This chain uses TRBV6-2 or TRBV6-3 with TRBJ2-7, with D unclear. Germline CDR1 MNHEY, CDR2 SVGEGT. Between the trimmed V and J ends, which lost 4 bases and 6 bases, there was a span of 7 bases. CDR3 length: 11 amino acids. The CDR3, as DNA: TGTGCCAGCAGTTGGTGGGCCGAGCAGTACTTC. It translates to CASSWWAEQYF.

This clonotype has just a few counts. J is TRBJ2-2 and V is TRBV10-3, with D uncertain. The CDR3 is 16 amino acids. CDR1 and CDR2 from the germline V gene are ENHRY and SYGVKD. V lost 4 bases and J 5 bases, leaving 17 bases between the germline ends. CDR3 amino acids: CAISATNKDSTGELFF. The CDR3 DNA follows: TGTGCCATCAGTGCAACCAACAAAGACTCAACCGGGGAGCTGTTTTTT.

By proportion, this clonotype is medium-sized. The chain employs TRBV24-1 and TRBJ2-1, with 13 positions matching TRBD2. Germline lookup yields CDR1 KGHDR and CDR2 SFDVKD. The V and J ends lost 4 bases and 2 bases, in that order; junction bases with no gene match: 10. The length of the CDR3 is 19 residues. CDR3: CATSEGRLAGGTTYNEQFF. The CDR3 nucleotides are TGTGCCACCAGTGAAGGGAGACTAGCGGGGGGAACAACCTACAATGAGCAGTTCTTC.

This clonotype was seen a few times. This rearrangement joins TRBV7-9 to TRBJ1-2; TRBD1 might be the D (5 bases). The CDR3 runs 13 residues. The V gene's germline CDR1 is SEHNR and CDR2 FQNEAQ (reference sequence). Trimming took 3 bases from V and 6 from J, leaving 11 bases between them. The CDR3 DNA follows: TGTGCCAGCAGCTTGAGGGGAGAGAATGGCTACACCTTC. Translation gives CASSLRGENGYTF.

The chain employs TRBV19 and TRBJ1-1; 7 nucleotides align to TRBD1. The CDR3 spans 18 residues. V gave up 5 bases and J gave up 0 bases; unmatched junction bases: 15. Per the germline V gene, CDR1 is LNHDA and CDR2 is SQIVND (reference sequence). CDR3 nucleotide sequence: TGTGCCAGTAGTGACTATACAGGGGTTGTATCGATGAACACTGAAGCTTTCTTT. Translated, it gives CASSDYTGVVSMNTEAFF.

This clonotype was counted many times. CDR3 sequence reads: CASSSPGPRGLGYTF. The CDR3 nucleotides read TGTGCCAGCAGTTCCCCCGGGCCCAGGGGCCTTGGCTACACCTTC. The rearrangement joins TRBV6-5 to TRBJ1-2; D is possibly TRBD1 (6 bases). Germline V gene lookup returns CDR1 MNHEY and CDR2 SVGAGI. CDR3 size: 15 residues. V lost 4 bases and J lost 7, with 19 bases in between.

V is TRBV15 and J is TRBJ2-7; no reliable D call. V was pared by 0 bases and J by 5 bases, with 8 bases between. The CDR3 sequence is 13 residues long. Germline-derived CDR1 and CDR2 are LNHNV and YYDKDF (reference sequence). The CDR3 region is CATSRDNGNEQYF. Written as DNA, the CDR3 is TGTGCCACCAGCAGAGATAATGGGAACGAGCAGTACTTC.

V and J are TRBV11-1 and TRBJ2-7; either TRBD1 or TRBD2 may fit D (5 bases each). The germline CDR1 and CDR2 sequences are SGHAT and FQDESV (reference sequence). Between the trimmed V and J ends, which lost 4 bases and 3 bases, there was a span of 16 bases. The CDR3 is 15 residues long. The CDR3 loop is CASSSRDGKHYEQYF. The CDR3 DNA is TGTGCCAGCAGCTCCCGGGACGGGAAACACTACGAGCAGTACTTC.

The chain combines TRBV19 with TRBJ1-5, with D hard to call. Germline lookup yields CDR1 LNHDA and CDR2 SQIVND (reference sequence). Trimming left V 5 bases short and J 2 bases short, with 16 bases between. The CDR3 consists of 16 residues. The CDR3 reads CASSPRTELGNQPQHF. In DNA, the CDR3 is TGTGCCAGTAGTCCGCGGACCGAGCTGGGCAATCAGCCCCAGCATTTT. Complete variable domain (other parts from reference TRBV19 and TRBJ1-5): DGGITQSPKYLFRKEGQNVTLSCEQNLNHDAMYWYRQDPGQGLRLIYYSQIVNDFQKGDIAEGYSVSREKKESFPLTVTSAQKNPTAFYLCASSPRTELGNQPQHFGDGTRLSIL.

This clonotype qualifies as medium-sized. The chain links TRBV14 to TRBJ2-7; 9 nucleotides line up with TRBD1. V lost 0 bases, J lost 3 bases, and 3 bases stayed unmatched. Germline CDR1 reads SGHDN; CDR2 reads FVKESK. The CDR3 is 15 residues long. In DNA, the CDR3 is TGTGCCAGCAGCCAAGAAGGGACAGGGTTCTACGAGCAGTACTTC. This sequence encodes CASSQEGTGFYEQYF.

V usage is TRBV5-6 and J usage is TRBJ1-4; no reliable D call. The CDR3 contains 14 residues. The germline gives CDR1 SGHDT, CDR2 YYEEEE. V was cut by 4 bases and J by 3 bases, with 10 bases left in between. In DNA, the CDR3 is TGTGCCAGCAGCCCTCAATGGGCTAATGAAAAACTGTTTTTT. It encodes CASSPQWANEKLFF.

This clonotype was found many times. The chain carries TRBV6-1 and TRBJ1-2; D unresolved. With 0 bases removed from V and 5 bases from J, the gap between germline ends came to 7 bases. Germline V gene lookup returns CDR1 MNHNS and CDR2 SASEGT. CDR3 length equals 13 residues. The CDR3 loop reads CASSEAPGYGYTF. For the CDR3, the DNA is TGTGCCAGCAGTGAAGCGCCGGGGTATGGCTACACCTTC.

This chain uses TRBV6-1 with TRBJ1-5; D not resolved. This CDR3 region has 15 residues. V was clipped by 3 bases and J by 3 bases, with 12 bases between them. CDR1 is MNHNS, CDR2 SASEGT, per germline. The CDR3 is CASSDAGRLNQPQHF. The CDR3 nucleotides are TGTGCCAGCAGTGATGCGGGCAGGCTCAATCAGCCCCAGCATTTT.

The sample holds many counts of this clonotype. The gene calls are TRBV6-5 and TRBJ2-7; D ambiguous. V was pared by 4 bases and J by 4 bases, with 14 bases between. Germline CDR1 MNHEY, CDR2 SVGAGI. The CDR3 is made up of 14 amino acids. As DNA, the CDR3 is TGTGCCAGCAGTTCCACTCCAGTAGGGTACGAGCAGTACTTC. Amino acids: CASSSTPVGYEQYF.

The chain joins TRBV9 to TRBJ1-5; the D gene is possibly TRBD1 (5 bases). Trimming removed 0 bases at V and 4 bases at J, with 8 bases between. The germline V gene encodes CDR1 SGDLS and CDR2 YYNGEE. This CDR3 has 14 amino acids. CDR3 sequence: CASSVGGGNQPQHF. Written as DNA, the CDR3 is TGTGCCAGCAGCGTAGGTGGGGGGAATCAGCCCCAGCATTTT.

The rearrangement joins TRBV12-3 or TRBV12-4 to TRBJ1-4; 9 bases are a match to TRBD1. The CDR3 spans 15 residues. V lost 2 bases, J lost 7 bases, and 5 bases stayed unmatched. CDR3 sequence reads: CASSLTEQGAEKLFF. Written as DNA, the CDR3 is TGTGCCAGCAGTTTAACGGAACAGGGGGCTGAAAAACTGTTTTTT.

The sample holds many counts of this clonotype. The chain carries TRBV6-2 or TRBV6-3 and TRBJ1-2, with TRBD1 matching over 7 bases. Germline V gene sequence: CDR1 MNHEY, CDR2 SVGEGT. With 7 bases clipped from V and 4 bases from J, the junction kept 3 bases outside the gene matches. The CDR3 is made up of 12 amino acids. This chain's CDR3 is CASTRTGYGYTF. Here the CDR3 DNA reads TGTGCCAGCACCCGGACAGGCTATGGCTACACCTTC.